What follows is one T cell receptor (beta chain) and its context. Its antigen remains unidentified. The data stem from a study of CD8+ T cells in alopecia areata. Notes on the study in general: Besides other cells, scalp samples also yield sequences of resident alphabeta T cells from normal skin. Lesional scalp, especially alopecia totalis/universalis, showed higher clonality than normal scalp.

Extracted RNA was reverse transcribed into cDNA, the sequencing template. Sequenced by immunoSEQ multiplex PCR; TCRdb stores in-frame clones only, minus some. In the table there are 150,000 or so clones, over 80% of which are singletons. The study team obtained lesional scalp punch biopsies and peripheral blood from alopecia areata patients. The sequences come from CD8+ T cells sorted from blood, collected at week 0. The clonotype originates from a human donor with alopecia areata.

CDR3 region: CASSQGFYYEQYF. CDR3 nucleotides: TGCGCCAGCAGCCAAGGGTTTTACTACGAGCAGTACTTC. The genes are TRBV4-1 and TRBJ2-7; D not resolved. Germline V gives CDR1 MGHRA, CDR2 YSYEKL. V gave up 1 base and J gave up 3 bases, with 7 bases separating them. This CDR3 spans 13 amino acids.